This TCR beta chain was found in a study of shared clonotypes between healthy human individuals. The study's findings and limits: Sampling used blood alone; tissue repertoires probably differ.

Positive CCR7 selection of CD45RO-negative cells yielded the naive CD8 cells, and terminally differentiated effector memory CD45RA+ cells were excluded. Only Caucasian adults living in Nashville, Tennessee made up the donor group. Method: immunoSEQ multiplex PCR; TCRdb's copy keeps in-frame clones and lacks some. The sample has more than 600,000 clones; 92% are singletons. In regard to this clone: Its antigen is unidentified.

Germline CDR1 is SGHVS and CDR2 is FQNEAQ. The CDR3 runs to 17 residues. Trimming removed 1 base at V and 3 bases at J, with 16 bases between. The TCR originated in a man under 40 in good health. Sequenced material: naive CD8+ T cells sorted from blood. The gene calls are TRBV7-8 and TRBJ2-1; TRBD2 might be the D (5 bases). The CDR3 sequence: CASSLVPTTYFYNEQFF. The CDR3 DNA is TGTGCCAGCAGCTTAGTTCCGACTACGTATTTCTACAATGAGCAGTTCTTC.